This record looks at one T cell receptor beta chain sequence and its context. Its antigen is currently not known. No quality values exist for individual bases; no much larger clone is one base distant. Peripheral blood CD8+ and CD4+ T cells from healthy donors, Susac syndrome patients and multiple sclerosis patients were profiled using high-throughput TCR beta sequencing. The Susac syndrome patients fulfilled recently defined diagnostic criteria for definite or probable disease. Bulk CD8+ and CD4+ T cells were purified by magnetic negative isolation, whereas CD8+ TEMRA cells were enriched by FACS. Blood was drawn into EDTA tubes, processed within 24 hours, and PBMCs were isolated by density gradient centrifugation. PBMCs intended for TCR sequencing were cryopreserved in liquid nitrogen and thawed later in a water bath at 37 degrees C. Purity of sorted or isolated CD4+, CD8+ and CD8+ TEMRA cells was at least 90%.

RNA was extracted with the RNeasy kit and about 0.45 to 1 ug was reverse transcribed using random hexamers. The immunoSEQ multiplex PCR assay, which covers 54 Vbeta and 13 Jbeta segments, was used to amplify TCR beta CDR3 regions. PCR amplification bias was corrected by using a synthetic template baseline for primer optimization and computational correction. The authors' pipeline ran thus. Reads were assigned to V, D and J genes according to IMGT and analyzed in immunoSEQ Analyzer, with only productive sequences retained. Clonality was calculated as one minus the Shannon entropy normalized by log2 of the number of productive unique sequences. Public and private clones were assessed among the 100 most prevalent clones of each patient and control. Clones were defined as Susac-specific if absent from the healthy and MS cohorts, from more than 900 published viral clones and from other ImmuneACCESS disease sequences. The public reads were quality trimmed at Q25 with fastp and then assembled into clones with MiXCR by TCRdb, keeping productive beta chains. Every distinct CDR3 protein forms one entry, paired with its most common genes and DNA. TCRdb, not the original authors, processed these V and J calls. Within this sample are under 200,000 distinct CDR3 sequences, with 94% of them counted one time only. The top ten clones comprise roughly 0.11% of the sample.

The CDR3 holds 11 amino acids from the cysteine to the phenylalanine. Only the CDR3 DNA stays, 33 bases, in frame from base 1. CDR1 and CDR2 are read off the germline V gene as MDHEN and SYDVKM. V drops 4 bases and J drops 8 bases, leaving 6 bases in between. The entry originates in a study of CD8 T cells in Susac syndrome (dated by TCRdb to about 2019). Context from the whole study: Among the Susac syndrome patients who were sequenced, clinically active disease was present in roughly six and clinical remission was observed in fewer than 10. Susac syndrome patients were therapy-naive, on corticosteroids (some also receiving IVIg), or on IVIg alone at blood withdrawal. The study used repertoire sequencing to test whether antigen drove CD8+ T cell activation and differentiation in Susac syndrome. Summary of the overall study and its limitations: In the CD4+ T cell repertoire of Susac syndrome patients, clonal expansion was not detected. The number of individuals in the TCR sequencing and HLA analysis was acknowledged as relatively small.

The TCR was taken from a human donor with Susac syndrome. Sequenced material: CD4+ T cells from PBMCs. The sequence is built from TRBV28 and TRBJ1-5, with the D gene call left open. The DNA sequence follows: TGTGCCAGCAGTTCCACTAAGCCCCAGCATTTT. Its coded protein is CASSSTKPQHF. This CDR3, with the reference TRBV28 and TRBJ1-5 proteins standing in past its ends, gives the full variable domain DVKVTQSSRYLVKRTGEKVFLECVQDMDHENMFWYRQDPGLGLRLIYFSYDVKMKEKGDIPEGYSVSREKKERFSLILESASTNQTSMYLCASSSTKPQHFGDGTRLSIL.